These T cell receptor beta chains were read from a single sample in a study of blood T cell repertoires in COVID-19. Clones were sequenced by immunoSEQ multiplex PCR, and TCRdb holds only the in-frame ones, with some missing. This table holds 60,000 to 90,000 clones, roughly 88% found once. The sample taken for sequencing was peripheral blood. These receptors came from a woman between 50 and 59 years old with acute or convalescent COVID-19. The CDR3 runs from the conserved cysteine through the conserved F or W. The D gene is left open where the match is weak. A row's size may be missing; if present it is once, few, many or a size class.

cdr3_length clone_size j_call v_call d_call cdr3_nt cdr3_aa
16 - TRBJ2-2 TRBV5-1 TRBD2 TGCGCCAGCAGCCTTACTAGCGGGGCCAACACCGGGGAGCTGTTTTTT CASSLTSGANTGELFF
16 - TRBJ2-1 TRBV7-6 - TGTGCCAGCAGTCTCTCCGGGACTTCCTACTACAATGAGCAGTTCTTC CASSLSGTSYYNEQFF
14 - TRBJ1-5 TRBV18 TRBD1 TGTGCCAGCTCACCAGTAGACAGGGCGCAGCCCCAGCATTTT CASSPVDRAQPQHF
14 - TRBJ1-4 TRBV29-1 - TGCAGCGCCTCATCGGGTACAACTAATGAAAAACTGTTTTTT CSASSGTTNEKLFF
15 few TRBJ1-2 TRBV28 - TGTGCCAGCAGTTCGTTCCAGGCCAACCTCTATGGCTACACCTTC CASSSFQANLYGYTF
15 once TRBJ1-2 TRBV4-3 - TGCGCCAGCAGCCAATTTCGGGGTTATAACTATGGCTACACCTTC CASSQFRGYNYGYTF
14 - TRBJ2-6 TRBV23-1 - TGCGCCAGCAGTCAACCGGTTGGGGCCAACGTCCTGACTTTC CASSQPVGANVLTF
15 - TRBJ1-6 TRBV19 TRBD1 TGTGCCAGTCACAGGGGGCGCTCCTATAATTCACCCCTCCACTTT CASHRGRSYNSPLHF
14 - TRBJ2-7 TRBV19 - TGTGCCAGTAGTATGTATCAGGGGATGTACGAGCAGTACTTC CASSMYQGMYEQYF
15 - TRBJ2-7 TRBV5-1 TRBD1 TGCGCCAGCAGCTCCTGGAGACAGGGGGTCTACGAGCAGTACTTC CASSSWRQGVYEQYF
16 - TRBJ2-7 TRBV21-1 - TGTGCCAGCAGCCTATACTGTGCTAGCGGGACCTACGAGCAGTACTTC CASSLYCASGTYEQYF
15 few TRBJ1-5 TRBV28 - TGTGCCAGCAGTTTTTATGTGGAGGGCAATCAGCCCCAGCATTTT CASSFYVEGNQPQHF
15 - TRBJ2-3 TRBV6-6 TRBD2 TGTGCCATCAGAGAAACTAGCGGCAGCACAGATACGCAGTATTTT CAIRETSGSTDTQYF
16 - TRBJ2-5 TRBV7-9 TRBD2 TGTGCCAGCAGCCTTACCGGGAGGGCCATGCGGGAGACCCAGTACTTC CASSLTGRAMRETQYF
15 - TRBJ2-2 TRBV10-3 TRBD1 TGTGCCATCAGGGGACAGGGGGGTGGCACCGGGGAGCTGTTTTTT CAIRGQGGGTGELFF
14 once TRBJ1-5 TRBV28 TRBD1 TGTGCCAGCAGTTCGGGACAGGTGTATCAGCCCCAGCATTTT CASSSGQVYQPQHF
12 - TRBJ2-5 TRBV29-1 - TGCAGCGCCGGACAGACTCAAGAGACCCAGTACTTC CSAGQTQETQYF
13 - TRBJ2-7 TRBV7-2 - TGTGCCAGCAGCTATACAGGAGCCTACGAGCAGTACTTC CASSYTGAYEQYF
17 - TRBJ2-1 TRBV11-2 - TGTGCCAGCAGCTTAGTAGGGAGTAGCGTCCCCTACAATGAGCAGTTCTTC CASSLVGSSVPYNEQFF
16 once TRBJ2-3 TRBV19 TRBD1 TGTGCCAGTGGTAGAGGGGGCTTTTCATACACAGATACGCAGTATTTT CASGRGGFSYTDTQYF
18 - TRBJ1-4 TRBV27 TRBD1 TGTGCCAGCAGTTCCATATTCGACAGGGGGAAGGCTAATGAAAAACTGTTTTTT CASSSIFDRGKANEKLFF
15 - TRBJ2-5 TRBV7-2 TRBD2 TGTGCCAGCAGCTTACAAGCGGGACTAGGAGAGACCCAGTACTTC CASSLQAGLGETQYF
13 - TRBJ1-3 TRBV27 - TGTGCCAGCAGTTCCTTCTCTGGAAACACCATATATTTT CASSSFSGNTIYF
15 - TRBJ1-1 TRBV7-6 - TGTGCCAGCAGCTTATTTGGGACTAGGAACACTGAAGCTTTCTTT CASSLFGTRNTEAFF
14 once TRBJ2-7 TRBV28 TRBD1 TGTGCCTCTGCCAGGGGGCGAGACTCCTACGAGCAGTACTTC CASARGRDSYEQYF
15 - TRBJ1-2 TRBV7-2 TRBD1 TGTGCCAGCAGCTCTGACAGGGGATCGTACTATGGCTACACCTTC CASSSDRGSYYGYTF
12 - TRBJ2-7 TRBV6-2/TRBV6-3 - TGTGCCAGCAGTTTCAGGGTCTACGAGCAGTACTTC CASSFRVYEQYF
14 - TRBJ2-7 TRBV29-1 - TGCAGCGTTTTAGCCCGTTCCGGGGGCTACGAGCAGTACTTC CSVLARSGGYEQYF
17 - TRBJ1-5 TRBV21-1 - - CASSNPGVGWGNQPQHF